Listed below are T cell receptor beta chains from one sample, sequenced in a study of blood T cell repertoires in COVID-19. Profiling relied on immunoSEQ multiplex PCR, and the TCRdb table lists in-frame clones only, not all of them. The top ten hold about 3.9% of the sample, which has 350,000 or so clones, 89% seen once. Material for sequencing was peripheral blood. These receptors were obtained from an older woman with COVID-19, enrolled during active disease. Each CDR3 is given with its conserved first and last residue. Fields, in order: CDR3 DNA, CDR3 protein, clone size, J gene, CDR3 length, V gene, D gene. D genes are given only for firm matches. The size entry is marked missing in some rows and otherwise reads once, few, many or a size class.

TGTGCCAGCAGGCGGGACAGGGTCGGCACCGGGGAGCTGTTTTTT | CASRRDRVGTGELFF | NA | TRBJ2-2 | 15 | TRBV28 | TRBD1
TGTGCCAGCAGCAAAGCGGCGAGCGGGGGACCCACAGATACGCAGTATTTT | CASSKAASGGPTDTQYF | NA | TRBJ2-3 | 17 | TRBV21-1 | NA
TGTGCCAGCAGTGGACAAAATCATCCCCCCACTGAAGCTTTCTTT | CASSGQNHPPTEAFF | NA | TRBJ1-1 | 15 | TRBV6-4 | NA
TGTGCCAGTAGCAATCTCGCCCCAAGGAGGAATGAGCAGTTCTTC | CASSNLAPRRNEQFF | once | TRBJ2-1 | 15 | TRBV19 | NA
TGTGCCAGCAGCCGAATACAGGGAAACACTGAAGCTTTCTTT | CASSRIQGNTEAFF | NA | TRBJ1-1 | 14 | TRBV3-1/TRBV3-2 | NA
TGTGCCAGCAGCGTAGGTTACGGGAGCTCCTACAATGAGCAGTTCTTC | CASSVGYGSSYNEQFF | NA | TRBJ2-1 | 16 | TRBV9 | NA
TGTGCCAGCAGCCGCGGGGGGCCTCAGGTCCTGTTTTTT | CASSRGGPQVLFF | NA | TRBJ1-4 | 13 | TRBV3-1/TRBV3-2 | NA
TGTGCCAGTAGTACACTAGCACGGGACGGTGGGTACGAGCAGTACTTC | CASSTLARDGGYEQYF | NA | TRBJ2-7 | 16 | TRBV19 | NA
TGTGCCAGCAGACGGTCAGGGGTGGGGGAGCAGTACTTC | CASRRSGVGEQYF | NA | TRBJ2-7 | 13 | TRBV27 | NA
TGTGCCAGCAGCGTGACGGGGGGACCTGTAGGCTACACCTTC | CASSVTGGPVGYTF | NA | TRBJ1-2 | 14 | TRBV7-9 | NA
TGCGCCAGCAGCTGGGGGGGACTGCGGACTGAAGCTTTCTTT | CASSWGGLRTEAFF | NA | TRBJ1-1 | 14 | TRBV5-1 | NA
TGTGCCAGCAGCTTTGAGCGGCGGGAGACCCAGTACTTC | CASSFERRETQYF | NA | TRBJ2-5 | 13 | TRBV7-2 | NA
TGTGCCAGCAGCCAAGGGGCAGGACGGGACTACGAGCAGTACTTC | CASSQGAGRDYEQYF | NA | TRBJ2-7 | 15 | TRBV14 | NA
TGTGCCAGCAGTTACAAGGGACAGGGGGCAGGGGAAAAACTGTTTTTT | CASSYKGQGAGEKLFF | NA | TRBJ1-4 | 16 | TRBV6-6 | TRBD1
TGTGCCAGCAGCTTGAAAGCGGGGGGGCGTGTCACCGGGGAGCTGTTTTTT | CASSLKAGGRVTGELFF | NA | TRBJ2-2 | 17 | TRBV7-2 | TRBD2
TGTGCCGAGGGGCCAGGGGGTTCGGGGGAGCAGTACTTC | CAEGPGGSGEQYF | NA | TRBJ2-7 | 13 | TRBV2 | TRBD1
TGTGCCAGCAGCTTAGAGCGGGGGGGGTCAGATACGCAGTATTTT | CASSLERGGSDTQYF | NA | TRBJ2-3 | 15 | TRBV13 | TRBD2
TGTGCCAGCAGCCTGTACAGGGGGTCTGAGACCCAGTACTTC | CASSLYRGSETQYF | NA | TRBJ2-5 | 14 | TRBV3-1/TRBV3-2 | TRBD1
TGTGCCAGCGCCAACGGACAGCTACACAATCAGCCCCAGCATTTT | CASANGQLHNQPQHF | once | TRBJ1-5 | 15 | TRBV27 | NA
TGTGCCAGTAGTATCAACAGTAACTATGGCTACACCTTC | CASSINSNYGYTF | NA | TRBJ1-2 | 13 | TRBV19 | NA
TGCGCCAGCAGCTCAATAGCGGAGGGGCTCTACAATGAGCAGTTCTTC | CASSSIAEGLYNEQFF | NA | TRBJ2-1 | 16 | TRBV5-1 | NA
TGTGCCAGCAGCCAACAGGGGGCCCTCAACTATGGCTACACCTTC | CASSQQGALNYGYTF | NA | TRBJ1-2 | 15 | TRBV7-3 | TRBD1
TGTGCCAGCAGTTTAGGGACGGAGGGTAGCTACACCTTC | CASSLGTEGSYTF | few | TRBJ1-2 | 13 | TRBV28 | NA
TGTGCCAGCGGACGGCGGGATAACAGCAATCAGCCCCAGCATTTT | CASGRRDNSNQPQHF | NA | TRBJ1-5 | 15 | TRBV28 | NA
TGTGCCACCACATCACCGGGGTCAGATACGCAGTATTTT | CATTSPGSDTQYF | once | TRBJ2-3 | 13 | TRBV6-6 | NA
TGTGCCAGTAGTACGGGACACCCAAACTATGGCTACACCTTC | CASSTGHPNYGYTF | NA | TRBJ1-2 | 14 | TRBV19 | NA
TGCGCCAGCAGCTTGGGGGGACAGGGTGGACAGCCCCAGCATTTT | CASSLGGQGGQPQHF | NA | TRBJ1-5 | 15 | TRBV5-1 | TRBD1
TGTGCCAGCAGCGCGGGACAGCAGAACACTGAAGCTTTCTTT | CASSAGQQNTEAFF | NA | TRBJ1-1 | 14 | TRBV5-4 | TRBD1
TGTGCCAGCAGTTTATCCCTTGAGGGGGCGCGTTACAATGAGCAGTTCTTC | CASSLSLEGARYNEQFF | NA | TRBJ2-1 | 17 | TRBV27 | TRBD1
TGTGCCAGCAGGAACACCGGGACAGGGAAACAGAAACTGTTTTTT | CASRNTGTGKQKLFF | NA | TRBJ1-4 | 15 | TRBV2 | TRBD1
TGTGCCAGCAGTTACACTAAACAGAATCAGCTTTGGGAGCGGCCCCAGCATTTT | CASSYTKQNQLWERPQHF | NA | TRBJ1-5 | 18 | TRBV6-2/TRBV6-3 | NA
TGCGCCAGCAGCCCAAGAACACTAGCGGGGGGGCTCGATGAGCAGTTCTTC | CASSPRTLAGGLDEQFF | NA | TRBJ2-1 | 17 | TRBV4-1 | TRBD2
TGTGCCAGCACCGGGCCAGGGGGCTTCTATGGCTACACCTTC | CASTGPGGFYGYTF | NA | TRBJ1-2 | 14 | TRBV2 | TRBD1
TGTGCCAGCAGCGCAACCTGGGGAGGCACAGATACGCAGTATTTT | CASSATWGGTDTQYF | NA | TRBJ2-3 | 15 | TRBV7-6 | NA
TGTGCCAGCAGCCAAGACCTTCTCACGGAGTACTATGGCTACACCTTC | CASSQDLLTEYYGYTF | NA | TRBJ1-2 | 16 | TRBV3-1/TRBV3-2 | NA
TGTGCCAGCAGTGCATCACTCGTGGCAGGGGGACTCCATGGCTACACCTTC | CASSASLVAGGLHGYTF | NA | TRBJ1-2 | 17 | TRBV25-1 | TRBD1
TGTGCCACCTTCGGGGACAGGGGCTCTGAAGCTTTCTTT | CATFGDRGSEAFF | NA | TRBJ1-1 | 13 | TRBV15 | TRBD1
TGTGCCAGCAGACTCGGCTCTGGGGCCAACGTCCTGACTTTC | CASRLGSGANVLTF | NA | TRBJ2-6 | 14 | TRBV2 | NA
TGTGCCAGCAGTTTCCGCCTTGGCCCTCTCGGGAACGAAAAACTGTTTTTT | CASSFRLGPLGNEKLFF | NA | TRBJ1-4 | 17 | TRBV27 | NA
TGTGCCACCAGCAGAGCTCGGGCAGGGGCTTACGAGCAGTACTTC | CATSRARAGAYEQYF | few | TRBJ2-7 | 15 | TRBV15 | NA
TGTGCCAGCGGGGGACAGGGGGATGGCTACACCTTC | CASGGQGDGYTF | NA | TRBJ1-2 | 12 | TRBV25-1 | TRBD1
TGTGCCAGCACCCCCAGGGTTTGGTATGAGCAGTTCTTC | CASTPRVWYEQFF | NA | TRBJ2-1 | 13 | TRBV12-3/TRBV12-4 | NA
TGTGCCAGCAGCCAAAGCGGGGGGCGCACTGAAGCTTTCTTT | CASSQSGGRTEAFF | NA | TRBJ1-1 | 14 | TRBV7-2 | NA
TGTGCCAGCAGTTCAACAGGGTTTGAAAAACTGTTTTTT | CASSSTGFEKLFF | NA | TRBJ1-4 | 13 | TRBV6-5 | NA
TGTGCCAGTAGTATAGTCTGGGCAACAAACTATGGCTACACCTTC | CASSIVWATNYGYTF | NA | TRBJ1-2 | 15 | TRBV19 | NA
TGTGCCAGCTCACAAGGACTAGCGGGGATCAAGAATGAGCAGTTCTTC | CASSQGLAGIKNEQFF | NA | TRBJ2-1 | 16 | TRBV18 | TRBD2
TGCAGCGCGGGACAGGGTTCCGAGCAGTACTTC | CSAGQGSEQYF | NA | TRBJ2-7 | 11 | TRBV29-1 | TRBD1
TGCGCCAGCAGCTTACAGGGTACAGATACGCAGTATTTT | CASSLQGTDTQYF | once | TRBJ2-3 | 13 | TRBV5-1 | NA
TGTGCCAGCAGCGCCCGGGACTACCTTACCTACGAGCAGTACTTC | CASSARDYLTYEQYF | NA | TRBJ2-7 | 15 | TRBV9 | TRBD2
TGTGCTAGTGGGAGGTGGAGTCCCACAGATACGCAGTATTTT | CASGRWSPTDTQYF | once | TRBJ2-3 | 14 | TRBV12-5 | NA
TGCAGCGGTGGGGGACCAGGGGGCAGTGGAAACACCATATATTTT | CSGGGPGGSGNTIYF | NA | TRBJ1-3 | 15 | TRBV29-1 | TRBD1
TGTGCCAGCAGCTTAGGCGGACAGGGTTTTGATGAGCAGTTCTTC | CASSLGGQGFDEQFF | NA | TRBJ2-1 | 15 | TRBV7-2 | TRBD1
TGTGCCAGCAGTCCTACAGGGGAGAGCAATCAGCCCCAGCATTTT | CASSPTGESNQPQHF | NA | TRBJ1-5 | 15 | TRBV6-6 | TRBD1
TGCGCCAGCAGCCACCACGAGGAGGGGGAGCTGTTTTTT | CASSHHEEGELFF | NA | TRBJ2-2 | 13 | TRBV4-1 | NA
TGTGCCAGCCGGCTGGGACTAATAGGTGGCTACACCTTC | CASRLGLIGGYTF | NA | TRBJ1-2 | 13 | TRBV2 | NA
TGCGCCAGCAGCTTGGCAGGGGGCGCCGCTAACTATGGCTACACCTTC | CASSLAGGAANYGYTF | NA | TRBJ1-2 | 16 | TRBV5-1 | TRBD1
TGTGCCAGCAGGAAGGACAGGGGGCATGACGGGGAGCTGTTTTTT | CASRKDRGHDGELFF | NA | TRBJ2-2 | 15 | TRBV2 | TRBD1